One sample yielded the 19 T cell receptor beta chains listed below, sequenced in a study of T cells of healthy individuals. From the 5' RACE reads, TCRdb called clonotypes with MiXCR, one entry per CDR3 protein. Of 90,000 to 100,000 distinct CDR3 sequences listed, 15% to 20% were seen once; the top ten hold 6.2%. The receptors shown here come from a human donor in good health.

The chain is built from TRBV12-3 or TRBV12-4 and TRBJ1-5; weak D call: TRBD1 (6 bases). The CDR3 extends over 14 amino acids. With 6 bases removed from V and 3 bases from J, the gap between germline ends came to 12 bases. The CDR3 reads CASSHGQNNQPQHF. The CDR3 DNA reads TGTGCCAGCAGCCACGGACAGAACAATCAGCCCCAGCATTTT.

The chain couples TRBV10-3 to TRBJ1-1; D ambiguous. V lost 6 bases, J lost 5 bases, and 10 bases lay in between. CDR3 length equals 12 residues. The germline V gene encodes CDR1 ENHRY and CDR2 SYGVKD. For the CDR3, the DNA is TGTGCCATCAGGGGGTCCTGGACTGAAGCTTTCTTT. It translates to CAIRGSWTEAFF.

There are many counts of this clonotype. The J gene is TRBJ1-6, the V gene TRBV28; D is possibly TRBD1 (6 bases). Trimming shortened V by 3 bases and J by 10 bases, and 22 bases separated the two germline ends. Looked up from germline, CDR1 is MDHEN and CDR2 is SYDVKM. The CDR3 contains 17 residues. The CDR3 sequence is CASSLRKEGDPGSPLHF. The CDR3 DNA reads as TGTGCCAGCAGTTTGAGGAAAGAGGGGGACCCTGGCTCACCCCTCCACTTT.

The chain uses TRBV12-3 or TRBV12-4 and TRBJ1-2; D may be TRBD1 (6 bases). This CDR3 contains 14 residues. Trimming shortened V by 6 bases and J by 0 bases, and 11 bases separated the two germline ends. DNA of the CDR3: TGTGCCAGCAGACCGGGACACGCTAACTATGGCTACACCTTC. The encoded protein is CASRPGHANYGYTF.

This clonotype showed up many times. The V call is TRBV6-6, the J call TRBJ2-1; no reliable D call. The germline V gene encodes CDR1 MNHNY and CDR2 SVGAGI (reference sequence). V shed 2 bases and J shed 9 bases, with 11 bases lying between them. CDR3 length: 13 amino acids. The CDR3: CASSYDRVAEQFF. The CDR3 DNA sequence: TGTGCCAGCAGTTACGATCGGGTTGCTGAGCAGTTCTTC.

This clonotype appeared many times. The chain uses TRBV6-5 and TRBJ2-7; 9 positions agree with TRBD1. Germline V CDR1 and CDR2: MNHEY, SVGAGI. V shed 2 bases, J shed 6 bases, and the junction held 14 bases outside the gene matches. The CDR3 totals 17 residues. The CDR3 DNA follows: TGTGCCAGCAGTTACGTCCCAATGGACAGGGGAATTGGCGAGCAGTACTTC. The encoded protein is CASSYVPMDRGIGEQYF.

This clonotype was counted ten times or more. The chain employs TRBV12-3 or TRBV12-4 and TRBJ2-1, with 7 bases that match TRBD1. The length of the CDR3 is 14 residues. J lost 5 bases, V lost 6 bases, and 7 bases had no gene match. For the CDR3, the DNA is TGTGCCAGCAGCAAAGGGACAGTCAACAATGAGCAGTTCTTC. Its protein is CASSKGTVNNEQFF.

This clonotype appeared many times. V usage is TRBV7-9 and J usage is TRBJ1-4, with D tentatively TRBD1 (5 bases). The CDR3 is 16 amino acids. CDR1 and CDR2 from the germline V gene are SEHNR and FQNEAQ (reference sequence). The V gene lost 1 base and the J gene lost 8 bases, with 17 bases spanning the gap. CDR3 sequence: CASSLVAGARWEKLFF. CDR3 coding DNA: TGTGCCAGCAGCTTAGTGGCCGGGGCGCGGTGGGAAAAACTGTTTTTT.

This clonotype was counted ten times or more. The chain has TRBV6-5 and TRBJ1-5; 8 nucleotides agree with TRBD1. V shed 6 bases and J 5 bases; nucleotides not matched to a gene: 6. This CDR3 spans 14 amino acids. CDR1 is MNHEY, CDR2 SVGAGI, per germline. CDR3 in amino acids: CASSLRTGYQPQHF. DNA of the CDR3: TGTGCCAGCAGCCTCCGGACAGGGTATCAGCCCCAGCATTTT.

The genes are TRBV6-2 or TRBV6-3 and TRBJ2-1; the D gene is possibly TRBD2 (7 bases). V was pared by 6 bases and J by 2 bases, with 14 bases between. Germline V gene sequence: CDR1 MNHEY, CDR2 SVGEGT. CDR3 length: 15 residues. For the CDR3, the DNA is TGTGCCAGCAGGGGGAGGGGGGGACCCTACAATGAGCAGTTCTTC. Amino acids: CASRGRGGPYNEQFF.

This clonotype has a count of ten or more. The rearrangement links TRBV6-2 or TRBV6-3 to TRBJ2-2; D is perhaps TRBD1 or TRBD2 (5 bases each). With 5 bases removed from V and 4 bases from J, the gap between germline ends came to 8 bases. The CDR3 contains 13 residues. Germline lookup yields CDR1 MNHEY and CDR2 SVGEGT. The CDR3 reads CASSRGRTGELFF. The DNA for the CDR3 is TGTGCCAGCAGTAGGGGACGCACCGGGGAGCTGTTTTTT.

Only a few counts were recorded for this clonotype. V and J are TRBV6-5 and TRBJ1-2; 7 bases match TRBD1. Trimming cost V 9 bases and J 0 bases; bases outside gene matches: 7. The CDR3 is 14 residues long. Germline CDR1 MNHEY, CDR2 SVGAGI. In DNA, the CDR3 is TGTGCCAGTATTGGAGGGGGCCCTAACTATGGCTACACCTTC. This encodes CASIGGGPNYGYTF.

This clonotype was observed many times. V is TRBV7-2 and J is TRBJ2-1, with 10 bases identical to TRBD2. The germline CDR1 and CDR2 sequences are SGHTA and FQGNSA. The CDR3 has 15 residues. Unmatched junction bases numbered 6, after V lost 1 base and J lost 9 bases. CDR3 sequence: CASSLGLAGVGEQFF. CDR3 in DNA: TGTGCCAGCAGCTTAGGTCTAGCGGGAGTGGGTGAGCAGTTCTTC. Complete variable domain (other parts from reference TRBV7-2 and TRBJ2-1): GAGVSQSPSNKVTEKGKDVELRCDPISGHTALYWYRQSLGQGLEFLIYFQGNSAPDKSGLPSDRFSAERTGGSVSTLTIQRTQQEDSAVYLCASSLGLAGVGEQFFGPGTRLTVL.

This clonotype showed up just a few times. This sequence joins TRBV9 and TRBJ2-1, with 9 bases that match TRBD2. The CDR3 runs to 13 residues. The V gene's germline CDR1 is SGDLS and CDR2 YYNGEE. The V gene end was trimmed by 0 bases and the J gene end by 15 bases; junction bases not matched to a gene: 7. In DNA form, the CDR3 reads TGTGCCAGCAGCGTAGGGTCGGCGGGGGGGCCGTTCTTC. Protein sequence: CASSVGSAGGPFF.

This clonotype was observed a few times. The rearrangement links TRBV7-4 to TRBJ2-5, with 9 bases fitting TRBD2. The CDR3 is made up of 14 amino acids. Losses at the gene ends were 5 bases for V and 4 bases for J; bases not matched to a gene: 5. The V gene's germline CDR1 is SGHVT and CDR2 SQSDAQ. The CDR3 loop reads CASSLTSGGETQYF. The CDR3 coding sequence is TGTGCCAGCAGCCTGACTAGCGGAGGAGAGACCCAGTACTTC.

The chain employs TRBV7-2 and TRBJ2-7, with D perhaps matching TRBD1 (6 bases). Trimming pared 1 base from V and 1 base from J, leaving 11 bases between. The CDR3 covers 15 residues. CDR1 is SGHTA and CDR2 is FQGNSA in the germline V gene. In DNA, the CDR3 is TGTGCCAGCAGCTTAGGCCCGACAGGATCCTACGAGCAGTACTTC. It specifies CASSLGPTGSYEQYF. Full variable domain (missing parts from reference TRBV7-2 and TRBJ2-7): GAGVSQSPSNKVTEKGKDVELRCDPISGHTALYWYRQSLGQGLEFLIYFQGNSAPDKSGLPSDRFSAERTGGSVSTLTIQRTQQEDSAVYLCASSLGPTGSYEQYFGPGTRLTVT.

This clonotype has more than one count but fewer than ten. The V call is TRBV11-2, the J call TRBJ2-2; TRBD2 is a possible D gene (5 bases). CDR1 is SGHAT, CDR2 FQNNGV, per germline. CDR3 size: 14 residues. The ends were cut back, 1 base at V and 9 bases at J, with 12 bases in the middle. The CDR3 spells CASSLGEEARELFF. The CDR3 DNA follows: TGTGCCAGCAGCTTAGGAGAGGAGGCCAGGGAGCTGTTTTTT.

This clonotype was counted between two and nine times. This chain connects TRBV20-1 to TRBJ2-6; D is undetermined. This CDR3 is 13 amino acids long. Germline loops: CDR1 DFQATT, CDR2 SNEGSKA (reference sequence). V was shortened by 7 bases and J by 2 bases, with 9 bases between the two germline ends. The CDR3 is CSVENAGANVLTF. In nucleotides, the CDR3 is TGCAGTGTTGAGAATGCTGGGGCCAACGTCCTGACTTTC.

This clonotype showed up just a few times. The chain employs TRBV12-3 or TRBV12-4 and TRBJ1-4; possibly TRBD1 for D (5 bases). The CDR3 runs to 18 residues. V was clipped by 4 bases and J by 0 bases, with 18 bases between them. CDR3 in amino acids: CASSSSQGYSATNEKLFF. The CDR3 region has the DNA TGTGCCAGCAGTTCATCCCAGGGCTATAGTGCAACTAATGAAAAACTGTTTTTT.